This T cell receptor (beta chain) was profiled in a study of OX40 agonist ivuxolimab in advanced cancers. Germline CDR1 WNHNN, CDR2 SYGVQD (reference sequence). The ends were cut back, 0 bases at V and 5 bases at J, with 10 bases in the middle. The CDR3 runs 14 residues. General study results and limits: Clonal expansion in partial responders at 0.1-3.0 mg/kg ranked among the lowest. Fewer expanded clones were found on average in CD4+ than in CD8+ T cells. Nonresponders, in some cases, also had low normalized T-cell clonal expansion.

Repertoires were generated with immunoSEQ multiplex PCR, while TCRdb's copy carries only in-frame clones and drops some. The sample records almost 80,000 clones, roughly 84% being singletons. As regards this clone: Antigen unknown.

This sample comprised CD4+ or CD8+ T cells sorted from blood, obtained in a trial of the OX40 agonist ivuxolimab. The chain is built from TRBV10-1 and TRBJ2-5; D gene uncertain. The receptor was derived from an adult with an advanced solid tumor such as melanoma, head and neck, liver or kidney cancer. CDR3 protein: CASSESLGWETQYF. In DNA, the CDR3 is TGCGCCAGCAGTGAGTCGCTGGGTTGGGAGACCCAGTACTTC.